The 4 T cell receptor beta chains below come from one sample, sequenced in a study of blood T cell repertoires in COVID-19. The method was immunoSEQ multiplex PCR; TCRdb's version includes in-frame clones alone and lacks a portion of them. The data contain about 76,000 clones, approximately 86% of them singletons. Sequenced material: peripheral blood. These receptors originate from a human donor in a cohort sampled during active COVID-19.

This clone occurred once. The chain is built from TRBV4-1 and TRBJ2-1; TRBD2 matches at 13 bases. Germline trimming cut 2 bases from V and 8 bases from J; bases unmatched to any gene: 6. Germline V gene lookup returns CDR1 MGHRA and CDR2 YSYEKL. The CDR3 runs to 16 residues. CDR3 DNA: TGCGCCAGCAGCCAATGGACTAGCGGGAGACGGTATGAGCAGTTCTTC. It specifies CASSQWTSGRRYEQFF.

The chain links TRBV11-3 to TRBJ1-1; D gene uncertain. Trimming stripped 1 base from V and 0 bases from J, with 12 bases between. CDR3 length: 16 amino acids. In germline, CDR1 is SGHNT, CDR2 YENEEA. The CDR3 coding sequence is TGTGCCAGCAGCTTAGCCCCATCGAGCCTGAACACTGAAGCTTTCTTT. This translates into CASSLAPSSLNTEAFF.

CDR3 nucleotide sequence: TGTGCCAGCAGCGTAGGGACAGGGGGTGTGGCTGAAGCTTTCTTT. It specifies CASSVGTGGVAEAFF. The chain links TRBV9 to TRBJ1-1; 10 bases match TRBD1. CDR1 and CDR2 (germline): SGDLS, YYNGEE. V trimming: 0 bases; J trimming: 6 bases; junction bases outside the gene matches: 5. The CDR3 has 15 amino acids.

The genes are TRBV5-1 and TRBJ1-6; 9 nucleotides match TRBD1. Unmatched junction bases numbered 8, after V lost 2 bases and J lost 8 bases. This CDR3 region has 16 residues. Germline V gene data show CDR1 as SGHRS and CDR2 as YFSETQ. CDR3 loop: CASSFATGGLDSPLHF. The CDR3 DNA follows: TGCGCCAGCAGCTTTGCGACAGGGGGTTTGGATTCACCCCTCCACTTT.